The source of this TCR beta chain is a study of shared clonotypes between healthy human individuals. Whole-study results and caveats: Larger richness was generally estimated for naive than memory subsets.

Of note for this clone: Its antigen is still unknown.

CD4+ cells yielded CD45RA+ naive and CD45RA-negative memory subsets. This CDR3 is built from 14 residues. Trimming took 4 bases from V and 4 from J; bases not matched to a gene: 8. Per germline, CDR1 SGHNT and CDR2 YYREEE (reference sequence). Sequenced by immunoSEQ multiplex PCR; TCRdb stores in-frame clones only, minus some. The data hold hundreds of thousands of clones, with roughly 70% observed a single time. This clonotype originated in a woman in her 30s in good health. The V gene is TRBV5-4, the J gene TRBJ2-7; the match to TRBD1 covers 7 bases. Sequenced sample: memory CD4+ T cells sorted from blood. This sample's subset: CD45RA-negative fraction. The CDR3 DNA reads TGTGCCAGCAGCGTCGCAGGGGGTGGGTACGAGCAGTACTTC. The encoded protein is CASSVAGGGYEQYF.